The subject of this entry is one T cell receptor beta chain. What antigen it recognizes has not been identified. Nothing much larger sits one base from this clone, and base qualities are not available. These data originate in a study of shared clonotypes between healthy human individuals (dated by TCRdb to 2019 to 2021). Notes on the research overall: A few men and a couple of women, aged 18 to 49 years, made up the cohort. Blood TCR repertoires of a handful of healthy adults were deeply sequenced to estimate repertoire size and the extent of clonotype sharing between individuals. To increase sequencing depth and limit assay-specific biases, different laboratories used diverse techniques to prepare libraries and sequence TCR repertoires. For each donor, CD4 naive and CD4 memory were each given three plates, CD8 naive was given two plates, and CD8 memory was given one plate. Leukapheresis yielded between about 0.9 and 10 billion PBMCs per donor.

Using the deep immunoSEQ assay, multiplex PCR amplified TCR CDR3 regions from genomic DNA. Extracted genomic DNA from each cell subset was spread evenly across all wells of several immunoSEQ 96-well plates, with each plate serving as a replicate. For sorted subsets, about 200 ng genomic DNA, equal to 30,000 or so T cell genomes, was loaded into each replicate PCR. Purified libraries were quantified with a Qubit 3.0 fluorometer, sized on a Bioanalyzer 2100, and re-quantified with the KAPA Library Quantification kit. Every immunoSEQ 96-well plate was sequenced on a separate single-read 150-cycle Illumina NextSeq 550 flow cell. In the source study's methods: Because the immunoSEQ output included only junctional sequences and no quality scores, the filtering could not be the same as the filtering used for full-length reads. Sequences were annotated with PyIR, a Python wrapper for IgBLAST v1.9, using IMGT germline references to assign V/J genes and CDR3. Reads with weak V/J assignments (E-value above 1e-6), missing CDR3, stop codons, out-of-frame junctions, or ambiguous translated residues were removed. V3J clonotypes were defined as sequences sharing the same inferred V gene, J gene, and CDR3 amino acid sequence. Percentage overlap between repertoires was computed as shared unique clonotypes divided by the size of the smaller repertoire. Richness of each repertoire was evaluated using RTK rarefaction, the Chao1 estimator, and Recon v2.1 estimates of unobserved clonotypes. For all TCRbeta clonotypes obtained by the gDNA method from a few donors, generation probabilities were computed with OLGA. This immuneACCESS table, as held by TCRdb, lists in-frame sequences with V and J called but not all clones. Of the missing ones, under half trace to an unresolved V gene in checked studies; the others have no known cause. The DNA was the basis for D and trimming; V, J and clone size are from that table. Here the sample has some 2,000,000 clones; around 95% occur a single time. The ten largest clones represent approximately 0.13% of the sample.

Summary of the overall study and its limitations: Sampling was limited to blood, and TCR repertoires in tissue likely differ from TCR repertoires in blood. Based on pairwise subsampling, the degree of clonotype sharing among donors was expected to be affected by sequencing depth. Larger estimated clonotype richness was generally found for naive subsets than for memory subsets. The small number of donors limited the genetic and exposure-history diversity represented. Higher generation probabilities were observed for clonotypes shared by all four sorted-subset donors than for non-shared clonotypes. Incomplete sequencing was indicated by rarefaction of sorted-subset datasets, despite the large sequencing depth. When a handful of donors were compared, the shared fraction of clonotypes was around 5% for naive CD4, roughly 3.3% for naive CD8, more than 2% for memory CD4, and about 0.36% for memory CD8.

Cut back by 3 bases and 5 bases, the V and J ends lie 17 bases apart. CDR1 MNHNS and CDR2 SASEGT were looked up in the germline V gene. Counted from cysteine to phenylalanine, this CDR3 has 16 amino acids. Of the read, only the CDR3 DNA is kept; its 48 bases are in frame from base 1. Healthy HIV-negative adults with no recently reported acute infections or vaccinations were included as donors. All donors were Caucasian adults living in Nashville, Tennessee, USA. Magnetic negative selection was used to enrich CD4+ T cells, after which naive cells were positively selected on CD45RA and the negative fraction became the memory subset. Blood was obtained by leukapheresis, after which PBMCs were separated by Ficoll-Histopaque density gradient centrifugation and cryopreserved in liquid nitrogen vapor phase. Analytical flow cytometry was used to check the purity and quantity of every magnetically sorted T cell population. Genomic DNA was isolated from every sorted fraction and measured by UV absorbance on a Nanodrop 2000c.

The TCR originated in a young man in good health. The sequencing sample was made of naive CD4+ T cells sorted from blood. In light of the paper, this sample's cell subset or site label describes: CD45RA+ positively selected. The V gene is TRBV6-1 and the J gene is TRBJ1-3; the best D guess is TRBD1, with 5 bases matching. For the CDR3, the sequence is CASSERDGGIRNTIYF. The DNA is TGTGCCAGCAGTGAGAGGGACGGCGGAATTAGAAACACCATATATTTT.